This TCR beta chain was sequenced in a study of control samples from healthy donors and cancer patients. The germline V gene has CDR1 SNHLY and CDR2 FYNNEI. V lost 6 bases and J 7 bases, leaving 9 bases between the germline ends. The CDR3 sequence is 12 residues long. Only in-frame clones appear in the TCRdb table, and some are missing; sequencing was by immunoSEQ multiplex PCR. The table records some 200,000 clones, 90% to 95% of them present only once. V and J are TRBV2 and TRBJ1-4; D uncertain. The sample was blood. The source of this sequence is a man between 18 and 35 years old in good health. The CDR3: CASSPLGEKLFF. DNA of the CDR3: TGTGCCAGCAGCCCTTTAGGTGAAAAACTGTTTTTT.